Each of the 14 T cell receptor beta chains below was sequenced from the same sample in a study of shared clonotypes between healthy human individuals. The repertoire was sequenced with immunoSEQ multiplex PCR; TCRdb's copy has only in-frame clones and lacks some. The sample consists of approximately 640,000 clones, about 90% of them appearing once. Sequenced material: memory CD8+ T cells from PBMCs. Subset here: CD45RO+ cells pooled with CCR7-negative TemRA cells. The source is a man aged 18-30 years in good health. Some clones in this sample may be carry-over from other donors' samples.

This clone occurred once. This chain joins TRBV28 and TRBJ2-7; 8 nucleotides line up with TRBD1. The CDR3 is made up of 14 amino acids. The ends lost 3 bases at V and 0 bases at J; junction bases unmatched: 1. CDR1 and CDR2 from the germline V gene are MDHEN and SYDVKM. In DNA form, the CDR3 reads TGTGCCAGCAGTTTGGACAGGGTCTCCTACGAGCAGTACTTC. It yields the protein CASSLDRVSYEQYF.

The chain uses TRBV5-5 and TRBJ1-5; the D gene is possibly TRBD1 (6 bases). V was pared by 5 bases and J by 9 bases, with 15 bases between. CDR1 is SGHKS and CDR2 is YYEKEE in the germline V gene (reference sequence). The CDR3 runs 13 residues. DNA for the CDR3: TGTGCCAGCAGTTGGGACACGGAGGGGCCCCAGCATTTT. Translation gives CASSWDTEGPQHF.

The chain carries TRBV2 and TRBJ2-3, with 10 bases that match TRBD2. The CDR3 is 17 residues long. The ends lost 5 bases at V and 2 bases at J; junction bases unmatched: 10. From germline, CDR1 is SNHLY and CDR2 FYNNEI. CDR3 DNA: TGTGCCAGCAGTCTGGACAGGACTAGCGGCCTCACAGATACGCAGTATTTT. This codes for CASSLDRTSGLTDTQYF.

V usage is TRBV4-1 and J usage is TRBJ2-5; 8 bases are a match to TRBD1. In germline, CDR1 is MGHRA, CDR2 YSYEKL. V was clipped by 4 bases and J by 4 bases; unmatched bases: 14. The CDR3 loop spans 17 amino acids. In DNA, the CDR3 is TGCGCCAGCAGCCTTTACGGCTCCAGGGGGCGCGGAGAGACCCAGTACTTC. Its translation: CASSLYGSRGRGETQYF.

This chain connects TRBV7-6 to TRBJ1-1; TRBD1 is a possible D gene (5 bases). The CDR3 totals 14 residues. Trimming left V 1 base short and J 5 bases short, with 11 bases between. CDR1 SGHVS and CDR2 FNYEAQ come from the germline V gene. The DNA of the CDR3 is TGTGCCAGCAGCTTAGAAAAAGGGGTGACTGAAGCTTTCTTT. It translates to CASSLEKGVTEAFF.

The chain links TRBV28 to TRBJ2-2; 10 bases fit TRBD2. The germline CDR1 and CDR2 sequences are MDHEN and SYDVKM. The CDR3 runs 19 residues. The V segment lost 3 bases and the J segment 5 bases; nucleotides outside the gene matches: 15. This CDR3 is CASSFPLFLAGDTTGELFF. DNA for the CDR3: TGTGCCAGCAGTTTCCCGCTCTTTCTAGCGGGAGACACGACCGGGGAGCTGTTTTTT.

In the case of this clone: A much bigger clone sits one base away, suggesting this may be a read error. Additional DNA sequences in this sample encode the identical CDR3. The chain joins TRBV27 to TRBJ2-7; either TRBD1 or TRBD2 may fit D (5 bases each). This CDR3 comprises 15 residues. Germline CDR1 MNHEY, CDR2 SMNVEV (reference sequence). CDR3 region: CASAPRWGSSYEQYF. DNA for the CDR3: TGCGCCAGCGCTCCGAGGTGGGGGAGCTCCTACGAGCAGTACTTC.

V is TRBV19 and J is TRBJ1-5; TRBD1 matches 8 bases. The CDR3 consists of 18 residues. With V trimmed by 5 bases and J by 6 bases, 18 bases remained unmatched. Germline CDR1 is LNHDA and CDR2 is SQIVND (reference sequence). The CDR3 loop reads CASSVTTGAVSLIQPQHF. CDR3 nucleotides: TGTGCCAGTAGTGTCACGACAGGGGCCGTCTCTCTGATTCAGCCCCAGCATTTT.

CDR3 nucleotides: TGTGCCAGCAGTTACGTAGCGGGAGGGTCTGAAGCTTTCTTT. Translated: CASSYVAGGSEAFF. The rearrangement joins TRBV6-5 to TRBJ1-1; no reliable D call. The CDR3 sequence is 14 residues long. Germline CDR1 is MNHEY and CDR2 is SVGAGI. V lost 2 bases, J lost 6 bases, and 13 bases lay in between.

This clone was observed once. The chain couples TRBV5-4 to TRBJ1-1; tentative D call: TRBD1 (5 bases). V lost 0 bases and J lost 5, with 8 bases in between. Germline values: CDR1 SGHNT, CDR2 YYREEE (reference sequence). The CDR3 spans 13 residues. The CDR3 region is CASSLAGETEAFF. CDR3 DNA sequence: TGTGCCAGCAGCTTGGCGGGGGAAACTGAAGCTTTCTTT.

V and J are TRBV9 and TRBJ2-7; D not certain. V lost 1 base to trimming and J lost 3 bases, with 8 bases between them. There are 13 residues in the CDR3. Per the germline V gene, CDR1 is SGDLS and CDR2 is YYNGEE. The CDR3 DNA reads as TGTGCCAGCAGCGTATCCCAGAGCTACGAGCAGTACTTC. Residues: CASSVSQSYEQYF.

The chain carries TRBV19 and TRBJ1-1; 7 bases are shared with TRBD1. Germline trimming cut 0 bases from V and 4 bases from J; bases unmatched to any gene: 8. CDR1 LNHDA and CDR2 SQIVND come from the germline V gene (reference sequence). The CDR3 covers 16 residues. This CDR3 is CASSIDWNRGSTEAFF. The CDR3 DNA sequence: TGTGCCAGTAGTATAGACTGGAACAGGGGCAGCACTGAAGCTTTCTTT.

The chain carries TRBV28 and TRBJ1-5, with D perhaps TRBD1 (5 bases). The CDR3 runs to 15 residues. V dropped 5 bases and J dropped 0 bases, with 11 bases sitting between them. CDR1 and CDR2 from the germline V gene are MDHEN and SYDVKM. CDR3 amino acids: CASSGVGVSNQPQHF. In DNA, the CDR3 is TGTGCCAGCAGTGGAGTGGGGGTTAGCAATCAGCCCCAGCATTTT.

This chain uses TRBV7-9 with TRBJ2-3, with D unclear. Per germline, CDR1 SEHNR and CDR2 FQNEAQ (reference sequence). V shed 5 bases and J shed 2 bases, with 11 bases lying between them. The CDR3 loop spans 14 amino acids. The DNA of the CDR3 is TGTGCCAGCAGCCCCACGCTATTCACAGATACGCAGTATTTT. Protein: CASSPTLFTDTQYF.